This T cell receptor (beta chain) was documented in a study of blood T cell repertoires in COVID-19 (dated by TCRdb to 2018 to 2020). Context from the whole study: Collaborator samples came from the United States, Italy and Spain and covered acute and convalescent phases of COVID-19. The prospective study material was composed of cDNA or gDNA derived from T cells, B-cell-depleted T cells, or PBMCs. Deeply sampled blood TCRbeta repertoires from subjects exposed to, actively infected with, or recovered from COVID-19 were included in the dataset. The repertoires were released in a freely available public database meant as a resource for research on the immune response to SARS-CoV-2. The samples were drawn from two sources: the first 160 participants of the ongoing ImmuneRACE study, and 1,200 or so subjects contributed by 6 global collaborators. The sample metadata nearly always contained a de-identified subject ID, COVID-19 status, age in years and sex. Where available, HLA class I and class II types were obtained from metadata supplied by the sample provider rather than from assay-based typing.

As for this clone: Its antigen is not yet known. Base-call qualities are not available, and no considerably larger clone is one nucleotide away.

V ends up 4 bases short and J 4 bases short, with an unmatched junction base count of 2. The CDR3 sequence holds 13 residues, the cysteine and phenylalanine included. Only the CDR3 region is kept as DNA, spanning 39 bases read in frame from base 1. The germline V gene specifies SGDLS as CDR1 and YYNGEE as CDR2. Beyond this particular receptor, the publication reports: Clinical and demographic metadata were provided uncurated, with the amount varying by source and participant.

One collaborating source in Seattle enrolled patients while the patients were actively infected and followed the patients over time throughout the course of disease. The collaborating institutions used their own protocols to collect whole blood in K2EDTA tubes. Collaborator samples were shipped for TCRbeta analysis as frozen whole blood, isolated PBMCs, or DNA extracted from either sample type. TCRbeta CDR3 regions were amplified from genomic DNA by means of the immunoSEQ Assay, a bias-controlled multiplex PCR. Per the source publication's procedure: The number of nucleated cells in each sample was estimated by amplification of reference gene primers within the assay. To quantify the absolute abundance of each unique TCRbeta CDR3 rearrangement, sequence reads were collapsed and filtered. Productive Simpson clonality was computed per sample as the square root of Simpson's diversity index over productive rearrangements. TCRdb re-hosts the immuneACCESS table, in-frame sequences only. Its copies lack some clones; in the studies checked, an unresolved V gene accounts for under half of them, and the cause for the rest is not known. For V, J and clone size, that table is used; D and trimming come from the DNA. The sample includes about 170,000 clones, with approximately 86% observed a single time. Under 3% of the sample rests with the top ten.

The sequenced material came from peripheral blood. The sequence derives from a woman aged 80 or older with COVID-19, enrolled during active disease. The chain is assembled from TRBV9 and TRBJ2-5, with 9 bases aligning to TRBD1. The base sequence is TGTGCCAGCAGCATACAGGGGGCAGAGACCCAGTACTTC. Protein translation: CASSIQGAETQYF.